A single sample is the source of the 19 T cell receptor beta chains below, sequenced in a study. Cells sorted as Tregs were CD4+, CD25+ and CD127-/low. TRBV12-4/TRBJ1-2 clonotypes were amplified with adaptor-ligated barcode primers. MiXCR, applied by TCRdb to the multiplex PCR reads, yields one record per CDR3 protein. The profile shows approximately 880 distinct CDR3 sequences, approximately 18% of them singletons. The sequenced sample was Tregs sorted from blood. These receptors originate from a female donor with breast cancer.

The rearrangement links TRBV12-3 or TRBV12-4 to TRBJ1-2; tentative D call: TRBD1 (6 bases). The CDR3 spans 14 residues. V was shortened by 8 bases and J by 3 bases, with 16 bases between the two germline ends. The CDR3 loop reads CASAENQGYYGYTF. CDR3 coding DNA: TGTGCCAGCGCAGAAAACCAGGGGTACTATGGCTACACCTTC.

This chain joins TRBV12-3 or TRBV12-4 and TRBJ1-2; 9 bases fit TRBD1. J gave up 8 bases and V 3 bases, and 10 bases lay outside the gene matches. The CDR3 is 15 amino acids. CDR3 DNA sequence: TGTGCCAGCAGTTTCGCTGGACAGGGGAAGCAGGGCTACACCTTC. Amino acids: CASSFAGQGKQGYTF.

In its sample, this clonotype ranks as large. The rearrangement joins TRBV12-3 or TRBV12-4 to TRBJ1-2, with D maybe TRBD1 (6 bases). The V gene lost 6 bases and the J gene lost 4 bases, with 18 bases spanning the gap. This CDR3 comprises 15 residues. This CDR3 reads CASSPGRGGSYGYTF. Written as DNA, the CDR3 is TGTGCCAGCAGCCCGGGCAGGGGAGGCAGCTATGGCTACACCTTC.

This clonotype was recorded a few times. The chain links TRBV12-3 or TRBV12-4 to TRBJ1-2; the match to TRBD1 covers 9 bases. V shed 4 bases, J shed 0 bases, and the junction held 9 bases outside the gene matches. CDR3 size: 17 residues. CDR3 loop: CASSSTGTGWSNYGYTF. The CDR3, as DNA: TGTGCCAGCAGTTCTACCGGGACAGGGTGGTCTAACTATGGCTACACCTTC.

The chain employs TRBV12-3 or TRBV12-4 and TRBJ1-2, with a weak D call TRBD1 (6 bases). The CDR3 has 14 amino acids. V lost 6 bases to trimming and J lost 7 bases, with 18 bases between them. In nucleotides, the CDR3 is TGTGCCAGCAGCCCCAGAGGGACACGGCTTGGCTACACCTTC. This encodes CASSPRGTRLGYTF.

J is TRBJ1-2 and V is TRBV12-3 or TRBV12-4; D not certain. V was trimmed by 5 bases and J by 0 bases, leaving 16 bases between them. This CDR3 has 16 residues. This chain's CDR3 is CASSHIGYSSNYGYTF. CDR3 coding DNA: TGTGCCAGCAGTCACATTGGCTACAGTTCTAACTATGGCTACACCTTC.

As for this clonotype: Lacking the conserved final phenylalanine or tryptophan, this CDR3 likely reflects a read error. The rearrangement uses TRBV12-3 or TRBV12-4 and TRBJ1-2, with D hard to call. The CDR3 is made up of 14 amino acids. V was pared by 0 bases and J by 4 bases, with 9 bases between. The CDR3 nucleotides are TGTGCCAGCAGTTTAGCGAAAGGATCCTATGGCTACACCTCC. Translation gives CASSLAKGSYGYTS.

In its sample, this clonotype is large. V gene TRBV12-3 or TRBV12-4 combines with J gene TRBJ1-2; 7 nucleotides match TRBD1. J was trimmed by 4 bases and V by 5 bases; bases with no gene match: 10. CDR3 size: 15 residues. The CDR3 loop is CASSRTGVGFYGYTF. The DNA for the CDR3 is TGTGCCAGCAGTCGCACAGGGGTCGGATTCTATGGCTACACCTTC.

This clonotype is deemed medium-sized. V is TRBV12-3 or TRBV12-4 and J is TRBJ1-2; D not resolved. V gave up 4 bases and J gave up 8 bases, with 11 bases separating them. The CDR3 spans 12 residues. The CDR3 DNA follows: TGTGCCAGCAGTTCTCCGTCGAGGGGCTACACCTTC. Residues: CASSSPSRGYTF.

This clonotype is large within its sample. This chain joins TRBV12-3 or TRBV12-4 and TRBJ1-2; no definite D call. The V end lost 6 bases, the J end lost 8 bases, and 10 bases lay between the germline ends. This CDR3 spans 11 amino acids. CDR3 DNA sequence: TGTGCCAGCAGCCGGAGGAGCGGCTACACCTTC. Translation: CASSRRSGYTF.

By sample share, this clonotype is large. This sequence joins TRBV12-3 or TRBV12-4 and TRBJ1-2; weak D call: TRBD1 (6 bases). The CDR3 is 18 residues long. The ends were cut back, 5 bases at V and 5 bases at J, with 27 bases in the middle. The CDR3 spells CASSASPGHLPEAYGYTF. The CDR3, as DNA: TGTGCCAGCAGTGCGAGCCCGGGACACCTTCCCGAGGCATATGGCTACACCTTC.

By share, this clonotype ranks as large. The chain is built from TRBV12-3 or TRBV12-4 and TRBJ1-2, with D unresolved. V gave up 1 base and J gave up 5 bases, with 8 bases separating them. This CDR3 region has 13 residues. This CDR3 reads CASSLGRGYGYTF. In DNA, the CDR3 is TGTGCCAGCAGTTTAGGTCGAGGTTATGGCTACACCTTC.

J is TRBJ1-2 and V is TRBV12-3 or TRBV12-4; 7 positions agree with TRBD1. The CDR3 runs 16 residues. V lost 4 bases and J lost 5; bases outside the gene matches: 13. CDR3 DNA: TGTGCCAGCAGTTCGACCTCCGGGACAGTATCTTATGGCTACACCTTC. Translation gives CASSSTSGTVSYGYTF.

This clonotype was counted between two and nine times. The V and J genes are TRBV12-3 or TRBV12-4 and TRBJ1-2; a weak D match, TRBD1 (6 bases). Trimming shortened V by 6 bases and J by 7 bases, and 12 bases separated the two germline ends. The CDR3 consists of 12 residues. The chain's CDR3 is CASRSGARGYTF. In nucleotides, the CDR3 is TGTGCCAGCAGGTCAGGGGCTCGTGGCTACACCTTC.

In its sample, this clonotype is large. The CDR3 nucleotides are TGTGCCAGCAGTTTACAAGGGGAATATGGCTACACCTTC. This codes for CASSLQGEYGYTF. This chain links TRBV12-3 or TRBV12-4 with TRBJ1-2, with D possibly TRBD1 on 5 matching bases. The CDR3 extends over 13 amino acids. V shed 2 bases and J shed 5 bases, with 9 bases lying between them.

By share of the sample, this clonotype is medium-sized. The chain employs TRBV12-3 or TRBV12-4 and TRBJ1-2; D remains unclear. The CDR3 is made up of 13 amino acids. The ends were cut back, 4 bases at V and 11 bases at J, with 17 bases in the middle. DNA of the CDR3: TGTGCCAGCAGTTCTTCCACGGGGAGGAGGTACACCTTC. Translated: CASSSSTGRRYTF.

Sample share makes this clonotype large. The gene calls are TRBV12-3 or TRBV12-4 and TRBJ1-2; D is ambiguous. This CDR3 contains 15 residues. Trimming took 2 bases from V and 0 from J, leaving 10 bases between them. In DNA form, the CDR3 reads TGTGCCAGCAGTTTATACCAGGAAACTAACTATGGCTACACCTTC. Translation: CASSLYQETNYGYTF.

J is TRBJ1-2 and V is TRBV12-3 or TRBV12-4; D remains unclear. This CDR3 spans 13 amino acids. V dropped 2 bases and J dropped 2 bases, with 6 bases sitting between them. The CDR3 bases are TGTGCCAGCAGTTTAAGTTACAACTATGGCTACACCTTC. Translation: CASSLSYNYGYTF.

This clonotype is classed as large (0.1 to 1%). The genes are TRBV12-3 or TRBV12-4 and TRBJ1-2, with TRBD1 matching over 10 bases. This CDR3 region has 17 residues. The trim removed 5 bases at V and 0 bases at J, leaving 9 bases unmatched. As DNA, the CDR3 is TGTGCCAGCAGTAATCCGGGACAGGGGTACACTAACTATGGCTACACCTTC. Its translation: CASSNPGQGYTNYGYTF.